The sequence of this TCR beta chain was determined in a study of shared clonotypes between healthy human individuals (dated by TCRdb to the early 2020s). With respect to the entire study: A few men and a couple of women, aged 18 to 49 years, made up the cohort. Blood TCR repertoires of a handful of healthy adults were deeply sequenced to estimate repertoire size and the extent of clonotype sharing between individuals. Between about 0.94 and 10 billion PBMCs per donor were obtained by leukapheresis. To increase sequencing depth and limit assay-specific biases, different laboratories used diverse techniques to prepare libraries and sequence TCR repertoires.

TCR CDR3 regions were amplified from genomic DNA by multiplex PCR using the deep immunoSEQ assay. Genomic DNA extracted from each cell subset was distributed evenly over all wells of several immunoSEQ 96-well plates, and each plate served as one replicate. For unsorted PBMC, each replicate PCR was loaded with approximately 0.3 ug genomic DNA, equivalent to about 30,000 T cell genomes. Ten immunoSEQ deep assay plates were used to sequence the unsorted PBMC genomic DNA. Purified libraries were quantified with a Qubit 3.0 fluorometer, sized on a Bioanalyzer 2100, and re-quantified with the KAPA Library Quantification kit. Each immunoSEQ 96-well plate was sequenced on its own single-read 150-cycle Illumina NextSeq 550 flow cell. On the authors' methods: Because only junctional sequences without quality scores were contained in the immunoSEQ output, filtering matching that applied to full-length reads could not be performed. To assign V/J genes and CDR3, sequences were annotated using PyIR, a Python wrapper for IgBLAST v1.9, with IMGT germline references. Any read was removed if the V/J assignment was weak (E-value above 1e-6), the CDR3 was missing, or the read contained stop codons, out-of-frame junctions, or ambiguous translated residues. V3J clonotypes were defined as sequences sharing an identical inferred V gene, J gene, and CDR3 amino acid sequence. Percentage overlap between repertoires was calculated by dividing the number of shared unique clonotypes by the size of the smaller repertoire. Richness of each repertoire was evaluated using RTK rarefaction, the Chao1 estimator, and Recon v2.1 estimates of unobserved clonotypes. What TCRdb holds here is the immuneACCESS table cut down to in-frame rearrangements. Part of the clones is not present; checked against another copy, under half of the missing clones reflect an unresolved V gene, and the others are unexplained. V and J calls and clone size are given by that table; D and trimming were obtained from the DNA. This sample comprises some 500,000 clones, around 80% of them detected only once. About an eighth of the sample is taken by the ten largest.

The donors were healthy, HIV-negative adults with no recently reported acute infections or vaccinations. Every donor was a Caucasian adult living in Nashville, Tennessee, USA. For unsorted samples, about 90 million PBMCs were counted and genomic DNA was extracted with the QIAamp DNA Blood Mini kit. After blood collection by leukapheresis, PBMCs were isolated using Ficoll-Histopaque density gradient centrifugation and then cryopreserved in the vapor phase of liquid nitrogen. Points on this clone: Its antigen target is currently unknown. No clone much larger than this one lies a single base away; base qualities are absent.

The germline V gene (reference sequence) yields SGHNT for CDR1 and YYREEE for CDR2. V loses 1 base at its end and J loses 9 bases; junction bases beyond the gene matches: 7. The CDR3, cysteine through phenylalanine, is 15 amino acids long. Of the read, only the CDR3 DNA is kept; its 45 bases are in frame from base 1. What the authors observed across the whole study: The small number of donors limited the genetic and exposure-history diversity represented. Sampling was limited to blood, and TCR repertoires in tissue likely differ from TCR repertoires in blood. Based on pairwise subsampling, the degree of clonotype sharing among donors was expected to be affected by sequencing depth.

Rearrangement joined TRBV5-4 to TRBJ2-1; TRBD2 aligns with 10 central bases. The receptor was isolated from a woman in her thirties or forties in good health. Some clones in this sample may be carry-over from other donors' samples. Sequences were obtained from PBMCs. The DNA reads TGTGCCAGCAGCTTGTTTAGCGGGAGGTTCGGTGAGCAGTTCTTC. This sequence encodes CASSLFSGRFGEQFF.